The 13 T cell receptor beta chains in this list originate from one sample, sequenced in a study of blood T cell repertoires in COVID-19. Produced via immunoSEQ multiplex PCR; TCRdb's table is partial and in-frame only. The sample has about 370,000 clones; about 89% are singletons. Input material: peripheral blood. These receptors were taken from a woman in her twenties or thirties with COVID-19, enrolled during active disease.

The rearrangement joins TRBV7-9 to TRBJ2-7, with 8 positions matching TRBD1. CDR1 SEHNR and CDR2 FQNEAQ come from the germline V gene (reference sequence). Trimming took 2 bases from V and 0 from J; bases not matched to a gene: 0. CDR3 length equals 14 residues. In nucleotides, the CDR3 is TGTGCCAGCAGCTTACAGGGGGCCTCCTACGAGCAGTACTTC. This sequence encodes CASSLQGASYEQYF.

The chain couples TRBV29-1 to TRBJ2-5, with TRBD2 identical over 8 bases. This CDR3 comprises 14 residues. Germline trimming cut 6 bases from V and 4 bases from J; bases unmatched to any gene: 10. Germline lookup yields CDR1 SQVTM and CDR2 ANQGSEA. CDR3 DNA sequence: TGCAGCGTGCGACAACAGGGACTAGGAGAGACCCAGTACTTC. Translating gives CSVRQQGLGETQYF.

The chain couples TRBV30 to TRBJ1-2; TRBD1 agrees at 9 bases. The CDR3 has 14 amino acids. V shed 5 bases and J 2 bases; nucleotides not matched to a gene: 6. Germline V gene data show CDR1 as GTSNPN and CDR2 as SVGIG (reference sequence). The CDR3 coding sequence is TGTGCCTGGGTAACCGGGACAGGGAACTATGGCTACACCTTC. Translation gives CAWVTGTGNYGYTF.

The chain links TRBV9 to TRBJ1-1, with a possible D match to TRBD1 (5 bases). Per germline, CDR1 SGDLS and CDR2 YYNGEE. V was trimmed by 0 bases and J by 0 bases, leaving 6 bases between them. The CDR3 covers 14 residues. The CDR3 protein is CASSVGTLNTEAFF. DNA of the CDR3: TGTGCCAGCAGCGTAGGGACACTGAACACTGAAGCTTTCTTT.

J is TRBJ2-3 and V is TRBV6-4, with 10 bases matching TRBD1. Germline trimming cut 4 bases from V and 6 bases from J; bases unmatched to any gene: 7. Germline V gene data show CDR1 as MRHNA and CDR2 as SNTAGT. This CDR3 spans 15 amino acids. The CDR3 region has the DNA TGTGCCAGCAGTGTCGACCAGGGACAGGGGGATACGCAGTATTTT. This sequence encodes CASSVDQGQGDTQYF.

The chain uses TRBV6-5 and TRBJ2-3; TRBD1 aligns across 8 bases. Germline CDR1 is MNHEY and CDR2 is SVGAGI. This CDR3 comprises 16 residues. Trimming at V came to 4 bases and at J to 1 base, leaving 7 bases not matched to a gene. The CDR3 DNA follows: TGTGCCAGCAGTTCCGACAGGGGAGTCGGCACAGATACGCAGTATTTT. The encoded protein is CASSSDRGVGTDTQYF.

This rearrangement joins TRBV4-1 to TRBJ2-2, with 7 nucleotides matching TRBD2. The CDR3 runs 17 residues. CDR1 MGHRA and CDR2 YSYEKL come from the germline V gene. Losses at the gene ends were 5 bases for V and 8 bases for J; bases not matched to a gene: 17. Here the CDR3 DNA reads TGCGCCAGCAGCTCATACGGGACTACTCTCTTTGGGGGGGAGCTGTTTTTT. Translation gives CASSSYGTTLFGGELFF.

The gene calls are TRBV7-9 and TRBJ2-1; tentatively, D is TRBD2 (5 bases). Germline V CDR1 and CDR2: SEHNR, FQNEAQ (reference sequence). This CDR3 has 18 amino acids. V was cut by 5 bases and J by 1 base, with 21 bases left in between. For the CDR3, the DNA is TGTGCCAGCAGCCCCAGACCAAGAGGGAGAAGGTCCTACAATGAGCAGTTCTTC. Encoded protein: CASSPRPRGRRSYNEQFF.

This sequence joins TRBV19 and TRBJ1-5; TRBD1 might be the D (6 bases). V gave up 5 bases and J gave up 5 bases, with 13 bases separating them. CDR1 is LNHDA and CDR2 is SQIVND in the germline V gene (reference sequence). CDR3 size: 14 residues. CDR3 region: CASSDGGRHQPQHF. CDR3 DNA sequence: TGTGCCAGTAGTGACGGGGGGCGGCATCAGCCCCAGCATTTT.

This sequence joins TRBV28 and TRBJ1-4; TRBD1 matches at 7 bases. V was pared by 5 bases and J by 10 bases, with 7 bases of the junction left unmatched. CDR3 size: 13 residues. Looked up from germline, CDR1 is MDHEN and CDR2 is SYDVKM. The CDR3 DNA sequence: TGTGCCAGCAGTCTAGGGACAGTGGCAAAACTGTTTTTT. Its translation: CASSLGTVAKLFF.

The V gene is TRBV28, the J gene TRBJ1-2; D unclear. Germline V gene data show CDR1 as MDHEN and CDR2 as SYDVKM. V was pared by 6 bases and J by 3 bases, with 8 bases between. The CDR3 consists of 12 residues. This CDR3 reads CASRSVHYGYTF. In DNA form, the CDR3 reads TGTGCCAGCAGATCAGTACACTATGGCTACACCTTC.

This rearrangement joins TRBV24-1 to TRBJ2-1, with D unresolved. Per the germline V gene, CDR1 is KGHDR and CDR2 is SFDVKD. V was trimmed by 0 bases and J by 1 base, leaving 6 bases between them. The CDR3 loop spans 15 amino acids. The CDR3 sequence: CATSDLGGSYNEQFF. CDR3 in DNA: TGTGCCACCAGTGATTTGGGCGGATCCTACAATGAGCAGTTCTTC.

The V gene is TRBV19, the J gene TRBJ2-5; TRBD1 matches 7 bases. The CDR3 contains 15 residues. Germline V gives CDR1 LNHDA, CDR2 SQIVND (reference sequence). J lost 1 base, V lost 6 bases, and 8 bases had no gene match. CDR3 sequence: CASRPWWDSQETQYF. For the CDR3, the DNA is TGTGCCAGTAGGCCCTGGTGGGACAGCCAAGAGACCCAGTACTTC. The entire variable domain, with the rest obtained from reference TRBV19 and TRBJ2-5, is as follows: DGGITQSPKYLFRKEGQNVTLSCEQNLNHDAMYWYRQDPGQGLRLIYYSQIVNDFQKGDIAEGYSVSREKKESFPLTVTSAQKNPTAFYLCASRPWWDSQETQYFGPGTRLLVL.